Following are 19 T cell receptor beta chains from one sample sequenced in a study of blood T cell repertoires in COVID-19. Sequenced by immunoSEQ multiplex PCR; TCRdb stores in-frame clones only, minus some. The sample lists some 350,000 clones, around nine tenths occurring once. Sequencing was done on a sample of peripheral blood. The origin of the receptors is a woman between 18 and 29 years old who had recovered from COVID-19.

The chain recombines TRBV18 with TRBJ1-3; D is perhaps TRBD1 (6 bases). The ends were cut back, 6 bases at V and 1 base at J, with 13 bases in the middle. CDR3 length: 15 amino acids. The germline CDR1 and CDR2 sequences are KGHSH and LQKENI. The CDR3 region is CASSSSDRSGNTIYF. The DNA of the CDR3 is TGTGCCAGCTCCAGCTCCGACAGGTCTGGAAACACCATATATTTT. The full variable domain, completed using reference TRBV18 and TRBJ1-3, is NAGVMQNPRHLVRRRGQEARLRCSPMKGHSHVYWYRQLPEEGLKFMVYLQKENIIDESGMPKERFSAEFPKEGPSILRIQQVVRGDSAAYFCASSSSDRSGNTIYFGEGSWLTVV.

The CDR3 reads CAIRRTSGGTGELFF. The CDR3 DNA sequence: TGTGCCATCAGAAGGACTAGCGGAGGCACCGGGGAGCTGTTTTTT. The rearrangement uses TRBV10-3 and TRBJ2-2, with TRBD2 identical over 10 bases. The germline CDR1 and CDR2 sequences are ENHRY and SYGVKD. CDR3 length equals 15 residues. V shed 6 bases and J 4 bases; nucleotides not matched to a gene: 5.

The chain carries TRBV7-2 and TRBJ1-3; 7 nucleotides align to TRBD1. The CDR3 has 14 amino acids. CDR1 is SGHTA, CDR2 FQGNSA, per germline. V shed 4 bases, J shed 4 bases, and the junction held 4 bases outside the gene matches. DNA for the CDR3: TGTGCCAGCAGCTGGGGGGACAGAGGAAACACCATATATTTT. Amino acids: CASSWGDRGNTIYF.

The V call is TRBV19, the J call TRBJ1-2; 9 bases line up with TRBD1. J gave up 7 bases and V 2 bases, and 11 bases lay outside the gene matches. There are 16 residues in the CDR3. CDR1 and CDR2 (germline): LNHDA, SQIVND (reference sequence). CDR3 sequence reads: CASSINLEDRGSGYTF. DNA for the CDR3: TGTGCCAGTAGTATAAATCTAGAGGACAGGGGCTCTGGCTACACCTTC.

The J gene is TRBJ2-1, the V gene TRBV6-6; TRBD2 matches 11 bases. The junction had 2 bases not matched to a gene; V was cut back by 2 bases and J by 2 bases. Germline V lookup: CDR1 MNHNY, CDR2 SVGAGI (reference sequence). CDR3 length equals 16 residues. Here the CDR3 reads CASSYPGLAAYNEQFF. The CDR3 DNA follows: TGTGCCAGCAGTTACCCGGGACTAGCGGCCTACAATGAGCAGTTCTTC.

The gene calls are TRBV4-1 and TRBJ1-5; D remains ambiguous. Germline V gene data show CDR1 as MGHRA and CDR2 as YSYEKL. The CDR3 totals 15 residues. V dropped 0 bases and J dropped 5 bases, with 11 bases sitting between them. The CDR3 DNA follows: TGCGCCAGCAGCCAAGATTATCGCGGGGATCAGCCCCAGCATTTT. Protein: CASSQDYRGDQPQHF.

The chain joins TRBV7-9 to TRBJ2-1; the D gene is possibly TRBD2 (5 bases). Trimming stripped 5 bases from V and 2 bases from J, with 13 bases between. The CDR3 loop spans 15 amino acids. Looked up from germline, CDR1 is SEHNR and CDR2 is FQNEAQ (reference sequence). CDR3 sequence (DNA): TGTGCCAGCAGCCCTTTGAGGGTACCCTACAATGAGCAGTTCTTC. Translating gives CASSPLRVPYNEQFF. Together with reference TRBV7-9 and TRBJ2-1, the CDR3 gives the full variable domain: DTGVSQNPRHKITKRGQNVTFRCDPISEHNRLYWYRQTLGQGPEFLTYFQNEAQLEKSRLLSDRFSAERPKGSFSTLEIQRTEQGDSAMYLCASSPLRVPYNEQFFGPGTRLTVL.

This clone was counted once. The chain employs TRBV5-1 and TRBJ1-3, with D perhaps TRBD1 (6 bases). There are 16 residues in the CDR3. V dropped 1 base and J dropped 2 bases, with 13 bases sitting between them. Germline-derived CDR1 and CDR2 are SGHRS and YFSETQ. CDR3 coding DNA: TGCGCCAGCAGCTTGTGGGGGCGAATGCCTGGAAACACCATATATTTT. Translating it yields CASSLWGRMPGNTIYF.

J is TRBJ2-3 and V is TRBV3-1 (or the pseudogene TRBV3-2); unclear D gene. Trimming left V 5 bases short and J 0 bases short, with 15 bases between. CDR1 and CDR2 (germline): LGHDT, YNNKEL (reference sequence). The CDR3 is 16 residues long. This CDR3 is CASSSRLPSSTDTQYF. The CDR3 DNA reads TGTGCCAGCAGCAGCAGACTGCCTTCTAGCACAGATACGCAGTATTTT.

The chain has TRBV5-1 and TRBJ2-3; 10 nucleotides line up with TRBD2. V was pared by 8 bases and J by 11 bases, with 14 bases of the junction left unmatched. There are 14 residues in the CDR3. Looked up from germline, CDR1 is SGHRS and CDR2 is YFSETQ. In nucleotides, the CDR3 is TGCGCCAGTAAGGGGGCTAGCGGGAGAGATGTGCAGTATTTT. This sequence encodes CASKGASGRDVQYF.

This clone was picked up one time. The CDR3: CASSLEPGAGEQYV. The CDR3 DNA reads as TGTGCCAGCAGCTTAGAGCCAGGGGCGGGTGAGCAGTACGTC. This chain uses TRBV11-3 with TRBJ2-7; TRBD1 is a possible D gene (6 bases). Looked up from germline, CDR1 is SGHNT and CDR2 is YENEEA. This CDR3 has 14 amino acids. The ends were cut back, 0 bases at V and 7 bases at J, with 13 bases in the middle.

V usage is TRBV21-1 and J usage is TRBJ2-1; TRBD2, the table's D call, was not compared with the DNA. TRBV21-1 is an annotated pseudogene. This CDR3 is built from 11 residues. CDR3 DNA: TGTGCCAACCGCGGCGGGCTCGAGCAGTTCTTC. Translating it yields CANRGGLEQFF.

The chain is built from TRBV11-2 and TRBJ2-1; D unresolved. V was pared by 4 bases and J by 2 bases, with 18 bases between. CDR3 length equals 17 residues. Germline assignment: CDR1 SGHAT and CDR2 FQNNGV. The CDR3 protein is CASSSRTTFHPYNEQFF. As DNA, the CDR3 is TGTGCCAGCAGCTCACGAACTACCTTTCATCCCTACAATGAGCAGTTCTTC.

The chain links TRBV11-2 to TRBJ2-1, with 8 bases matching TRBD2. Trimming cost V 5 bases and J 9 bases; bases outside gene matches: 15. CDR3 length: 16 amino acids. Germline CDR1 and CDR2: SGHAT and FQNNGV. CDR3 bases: TGTGCCAGCAGCGGGTACGGGACTAGTTTTCTTGGTGAGCAGTTCTTC. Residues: CASSGYGTSFLGEQFF.

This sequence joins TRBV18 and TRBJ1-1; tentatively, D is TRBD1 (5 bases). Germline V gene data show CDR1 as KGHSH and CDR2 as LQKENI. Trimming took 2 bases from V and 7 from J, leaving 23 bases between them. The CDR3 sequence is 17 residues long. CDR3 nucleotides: TGTGCCAGCTCACCAAAAATTATCAACAGGCCCTTTATTGAAGCTTTCTTT. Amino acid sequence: CASSPKIINRPFIEAFF.

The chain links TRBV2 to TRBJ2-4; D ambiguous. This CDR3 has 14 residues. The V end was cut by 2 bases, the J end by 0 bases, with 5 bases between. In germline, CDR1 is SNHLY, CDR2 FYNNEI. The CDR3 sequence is CASSEKRAKNIQYF. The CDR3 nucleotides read TGTGCCAGCAGTGAAAAGAGAGCCAAAAACATTCAGTACTTC.

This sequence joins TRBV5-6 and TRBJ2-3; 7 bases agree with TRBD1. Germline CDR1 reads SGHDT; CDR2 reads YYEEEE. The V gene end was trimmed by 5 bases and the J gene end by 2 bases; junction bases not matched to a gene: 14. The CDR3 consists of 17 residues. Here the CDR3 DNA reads TGTGCCAGCAGTCGTAGGGACAGATTGATTTACACAGATACGCAGTATTTT. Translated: CASSRRDRLIYTDTQYF.

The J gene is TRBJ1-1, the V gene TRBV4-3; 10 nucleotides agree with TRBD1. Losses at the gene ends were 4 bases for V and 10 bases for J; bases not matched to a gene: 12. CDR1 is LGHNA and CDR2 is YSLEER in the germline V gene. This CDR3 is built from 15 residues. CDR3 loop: CASSPLTGGVKTAFF. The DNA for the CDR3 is TGCGCCAGCAGCCCCTTGACAGGGGGCGTGAAAACAGCTTTCTTT.

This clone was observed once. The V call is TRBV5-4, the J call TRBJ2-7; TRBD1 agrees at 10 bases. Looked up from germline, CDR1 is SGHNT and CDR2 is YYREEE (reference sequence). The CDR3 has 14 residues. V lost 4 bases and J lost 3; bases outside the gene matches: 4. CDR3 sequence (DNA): TGTGCCAGCAGCAGGAGGGACAGGGGCTACGAGCAGTACGTC. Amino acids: CASSRRDRGYEQYV.